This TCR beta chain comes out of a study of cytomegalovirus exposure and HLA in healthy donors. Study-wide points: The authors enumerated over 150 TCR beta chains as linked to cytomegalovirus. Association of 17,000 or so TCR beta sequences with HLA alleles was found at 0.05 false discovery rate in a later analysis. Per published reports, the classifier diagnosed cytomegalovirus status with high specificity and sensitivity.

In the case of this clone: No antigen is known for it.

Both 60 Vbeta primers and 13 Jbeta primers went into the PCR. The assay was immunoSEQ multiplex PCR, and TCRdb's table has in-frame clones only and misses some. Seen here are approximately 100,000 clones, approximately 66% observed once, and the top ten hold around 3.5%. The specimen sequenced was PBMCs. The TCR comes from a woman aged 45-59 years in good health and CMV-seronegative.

CDR3 in DNA: TGTGCCAGCAGCCAGCCGACGGGACTAGCGGGAGGTGGTAATGAGCAGTTCTTC. Protein product: CASSQPTGLAGGGNEQFF. This chain uses TRBV4-2 with TRBJ2-1, with 15 bases identical to TRBD2. CDR1 and CDR2 from the germline V gene are LGHNA and YNFKEQ. Unmatched junction bases numbered 10, after V lost 3 bases and J lost 7 bases. This CDR3 has 18 amino acids.